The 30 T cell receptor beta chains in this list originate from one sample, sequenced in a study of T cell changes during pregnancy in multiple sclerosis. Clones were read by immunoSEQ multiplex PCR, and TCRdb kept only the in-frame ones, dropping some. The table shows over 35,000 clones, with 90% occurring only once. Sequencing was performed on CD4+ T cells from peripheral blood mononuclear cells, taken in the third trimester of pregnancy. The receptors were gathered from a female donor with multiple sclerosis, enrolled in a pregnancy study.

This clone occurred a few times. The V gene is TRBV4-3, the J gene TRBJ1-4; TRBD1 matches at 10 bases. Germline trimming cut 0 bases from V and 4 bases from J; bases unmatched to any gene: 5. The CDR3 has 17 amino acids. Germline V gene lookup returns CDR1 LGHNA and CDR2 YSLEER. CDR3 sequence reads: CASSQEGRTGGNEKLFF. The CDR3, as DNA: TGCGCCAGCAGCCAAGAGGGGCGGACAGGGGGTAATGAAAAACTGTTTTTT.

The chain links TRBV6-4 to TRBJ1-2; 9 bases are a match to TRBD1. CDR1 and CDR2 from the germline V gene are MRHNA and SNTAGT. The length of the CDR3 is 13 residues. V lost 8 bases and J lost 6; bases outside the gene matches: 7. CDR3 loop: CASSGQGLDGYTF. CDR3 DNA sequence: TGTGCCAGCTCGGGACAGGGCTTGGATGGCTACACCTTC.

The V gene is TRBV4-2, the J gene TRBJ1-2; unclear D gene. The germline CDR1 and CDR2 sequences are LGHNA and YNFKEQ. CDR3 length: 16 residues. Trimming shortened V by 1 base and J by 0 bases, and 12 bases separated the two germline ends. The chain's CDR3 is CASSQGLVATNYGYTF. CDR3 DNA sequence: TGTGCCAGCAGCCAAGGGCTGGTGGCCACTAACTATGGCTACACCTTC.

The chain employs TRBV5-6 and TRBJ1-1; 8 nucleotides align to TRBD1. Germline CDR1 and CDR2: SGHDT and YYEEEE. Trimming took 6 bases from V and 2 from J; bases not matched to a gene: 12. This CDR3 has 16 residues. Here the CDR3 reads CASKILGQGRNTEAFF. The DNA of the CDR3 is TGTGCCAGCAAAATATTAGGACAGGGTCGAAACACTGAAGCTTTCTTT.

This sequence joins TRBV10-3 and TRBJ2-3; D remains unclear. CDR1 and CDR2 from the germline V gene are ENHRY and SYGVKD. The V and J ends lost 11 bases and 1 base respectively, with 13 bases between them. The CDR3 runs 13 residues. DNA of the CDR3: TGTGCCGTCAAGACTCGGGGCACAGATACGCAGTATTTT. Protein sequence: CAVKTRGTDTQYF.

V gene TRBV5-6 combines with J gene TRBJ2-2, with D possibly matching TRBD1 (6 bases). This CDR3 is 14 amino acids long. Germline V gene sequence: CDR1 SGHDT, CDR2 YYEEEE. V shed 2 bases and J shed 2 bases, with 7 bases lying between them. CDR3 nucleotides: TGTGCCAGCAGCTTCAGGGGTAACACCGGGGAGCTGTTTTTT. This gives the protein CASSFRGNTGELFF.

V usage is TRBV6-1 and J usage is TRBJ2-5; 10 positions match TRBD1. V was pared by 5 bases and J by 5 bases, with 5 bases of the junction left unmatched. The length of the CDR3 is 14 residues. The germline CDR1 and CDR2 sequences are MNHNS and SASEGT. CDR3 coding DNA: TGTGCCAGCAGTAGACAGGGGGCGGGGGAGACCCAGTACTTC. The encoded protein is CASSRQGAGETQYF.

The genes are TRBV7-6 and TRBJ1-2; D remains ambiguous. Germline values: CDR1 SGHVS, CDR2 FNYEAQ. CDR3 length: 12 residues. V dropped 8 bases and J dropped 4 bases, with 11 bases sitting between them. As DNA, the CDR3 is TGTGCCAGCTCGTCCACAAGCTATGGCTACACCTTC. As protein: CASSSTSYGYTF.

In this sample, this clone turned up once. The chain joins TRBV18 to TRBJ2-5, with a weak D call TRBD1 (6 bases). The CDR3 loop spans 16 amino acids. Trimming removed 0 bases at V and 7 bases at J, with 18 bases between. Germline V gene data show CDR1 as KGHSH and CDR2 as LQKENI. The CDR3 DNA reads TGTGCCAGCTCACCACCGGAGACAGGCTTGGAGAGGACCCAGTACTTC. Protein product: CASSPPETGLERTQYF.

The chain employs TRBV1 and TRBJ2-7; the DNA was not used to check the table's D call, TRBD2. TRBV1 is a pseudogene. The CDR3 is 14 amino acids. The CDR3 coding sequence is TGCACCAGCAGCCAGTCACTCGGGTCCTACGAGCAGTACTTC. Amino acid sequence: CTSSQSLGSYEQYF.

CDR3 bases: TGTGCCAGCAGCCTTCGGGACAGCTCTGGAAACACCATATATTTT. It specifies CASSLRDSSGNTIYF. The chain links TRBV4-2 to TRBJ1-3; TRBD1 aligns across 7 bases. The V segment lost 4 bases and the J segment 0 bases; nucleotides outside the gene matches: 3. From germline, CDR1 is LGHNA and CDR2 YNFKEQ. CDR3 size: 15 residues.

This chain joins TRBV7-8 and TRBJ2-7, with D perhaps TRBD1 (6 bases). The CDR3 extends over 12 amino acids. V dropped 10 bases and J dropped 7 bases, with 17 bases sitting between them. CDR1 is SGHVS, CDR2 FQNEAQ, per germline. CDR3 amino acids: CATSQGPREQYF. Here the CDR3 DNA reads TGTGCCACCTCACAGGGCCCTAGAGAGCAGTACTTC.

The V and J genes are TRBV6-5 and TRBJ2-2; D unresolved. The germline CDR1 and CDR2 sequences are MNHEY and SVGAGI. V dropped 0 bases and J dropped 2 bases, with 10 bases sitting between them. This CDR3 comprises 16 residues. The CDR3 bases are TGTGCCAGCAGTTACTCGAAGCGAGGAAACACCGGGGAGCTGTTTTTT. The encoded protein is CASSYSKRGNTGELFF.

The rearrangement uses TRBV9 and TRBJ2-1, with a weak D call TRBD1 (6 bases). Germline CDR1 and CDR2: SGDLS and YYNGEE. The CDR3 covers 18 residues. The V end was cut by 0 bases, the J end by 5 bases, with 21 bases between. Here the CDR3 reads CASSVEWMGTTGNNEQFF. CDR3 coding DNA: TGTGCCAGCAGCGTAGAGTGGATGGGGACAACCGGGAACAATGAGCAGTTCTTC.

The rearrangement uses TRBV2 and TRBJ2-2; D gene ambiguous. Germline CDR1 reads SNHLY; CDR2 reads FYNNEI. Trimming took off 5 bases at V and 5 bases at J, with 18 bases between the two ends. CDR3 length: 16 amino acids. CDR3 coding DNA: TGTGCCAGCAGTAGAAGTGAAGTCCCCAGGACCGGGGAGCTGTTTTTT. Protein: CASSRSEVPRTGELFF.

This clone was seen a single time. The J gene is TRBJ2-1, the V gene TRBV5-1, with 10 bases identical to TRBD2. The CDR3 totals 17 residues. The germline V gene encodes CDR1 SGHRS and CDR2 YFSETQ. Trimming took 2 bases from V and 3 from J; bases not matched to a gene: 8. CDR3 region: CASSLKPSGSGYNEQFF. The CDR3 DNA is TGCGCCAGCAGCTTAAAGCCTAGCGGGAGCGGCTACAATGAGCAGTTCTTC.

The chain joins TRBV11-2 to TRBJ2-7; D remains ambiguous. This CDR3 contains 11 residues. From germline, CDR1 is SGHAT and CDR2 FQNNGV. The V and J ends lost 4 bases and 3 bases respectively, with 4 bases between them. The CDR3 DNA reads TGTGCCAGCAGCTCCCACTACGAGCAGTACTTC. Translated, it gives CASSSHYEQYF. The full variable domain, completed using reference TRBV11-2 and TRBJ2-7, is EAGVAQSPRYKIIEKRQSVAFWCNPISGHATLYWYQQILGQGPKLLIQFQNNGVVDDSQLPKDRFSAERLKGVDSTLKIQPAKLEDSAVYLCASSSHYEQYFGPGTRLTVT.

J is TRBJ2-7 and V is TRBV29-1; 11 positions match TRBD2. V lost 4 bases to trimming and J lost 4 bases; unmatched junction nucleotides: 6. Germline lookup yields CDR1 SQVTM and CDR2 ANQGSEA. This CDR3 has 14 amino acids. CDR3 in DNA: TGCAGCGTTGTCCCCCGGACTAGCGGGTACGAGCAGTACTTC. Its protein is CSVVPRTSGYEQYF.

The CDR3 here is CATSRGVAAGGGEQFF. The CDR3 DNA sequence: TGTGCCACCAGCAGGGGGGTGGCGGCGGGAGGCGGTGAGCAGTTCTTC. This sequence joins TRBV15 and TRBJ2-1; TRBD2 agrees at 8 bases. Germline CDR1 reads LNHNV; CDR2 reads YYDKDF (reference sequence). V lost 3 bases, J lost 9 bases, and 13 bases stayed unmatched. The CDR3 spans 16 residues.

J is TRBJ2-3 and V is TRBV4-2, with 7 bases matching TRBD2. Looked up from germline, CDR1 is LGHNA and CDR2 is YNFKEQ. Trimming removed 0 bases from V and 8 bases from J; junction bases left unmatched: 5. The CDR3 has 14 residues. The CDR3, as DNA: TGTGCCAGCAGCCAAGATAAAGGGAGGGGTACGCAGTATTTT. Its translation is CASSQDKGRGTQYF.

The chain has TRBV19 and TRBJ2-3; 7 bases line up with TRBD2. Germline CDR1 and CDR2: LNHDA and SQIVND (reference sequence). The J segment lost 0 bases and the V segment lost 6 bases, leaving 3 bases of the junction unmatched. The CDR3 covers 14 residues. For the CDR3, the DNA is TGTGCCAGTAGGAGGGAGGGAAGCACAGATACGCAGTATTTT. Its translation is CASRREGSTDTQYF. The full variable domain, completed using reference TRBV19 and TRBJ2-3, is DGGITQSPKYLFRKEGQNVTLSCEQNLNHDAMYWYRQDPGQGLRLIYYSQIVNDFQKGDIAEGYSVSREKKESFPLTVTSAQKNPTAFYLCASRREGSTDTQYFGPGTRLTVL.

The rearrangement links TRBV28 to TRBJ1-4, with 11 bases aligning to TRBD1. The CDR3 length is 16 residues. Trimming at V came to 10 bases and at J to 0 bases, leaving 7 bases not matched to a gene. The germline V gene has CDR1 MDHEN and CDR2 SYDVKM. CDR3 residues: CATGTGGAATNEKLFF. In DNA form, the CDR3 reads TGTGCCACCGGGACAGGGGGAGCGGCAACTAATGAAAAACTGTTTTTT.

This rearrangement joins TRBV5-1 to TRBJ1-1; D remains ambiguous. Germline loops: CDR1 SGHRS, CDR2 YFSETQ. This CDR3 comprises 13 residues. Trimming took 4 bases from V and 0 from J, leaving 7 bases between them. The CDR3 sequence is CASSPDLNTEAFF. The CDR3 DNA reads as TGCGCCAGCAGCCCTGACTTGAACACTGAAGCTTTCTTT.

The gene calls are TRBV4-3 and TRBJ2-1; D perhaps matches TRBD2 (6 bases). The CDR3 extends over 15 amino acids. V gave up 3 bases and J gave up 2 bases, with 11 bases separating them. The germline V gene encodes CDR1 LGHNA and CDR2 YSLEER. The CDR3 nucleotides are TGCGCCAGCAGCCACCGCGGAGGGGCCTACAATGAGCAGTTCTTC. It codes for CASSHRGGAYNEQFF.

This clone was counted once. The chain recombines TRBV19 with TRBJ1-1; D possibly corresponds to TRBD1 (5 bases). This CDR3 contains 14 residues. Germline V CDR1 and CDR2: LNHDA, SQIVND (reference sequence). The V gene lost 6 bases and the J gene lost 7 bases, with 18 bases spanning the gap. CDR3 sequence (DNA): TGTGCCAGTAGATCAGGAGGGGATGAGATTGAAGCTTTCTTT. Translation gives CASRSGGDEIEAFF. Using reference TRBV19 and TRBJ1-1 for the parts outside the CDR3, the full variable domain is DGGITQSPKYLFRKEGQNVTLSCEQNLNHDAMYWYRQDPGQGLRLIYYSQIVNDFQKGDIAEGYSVSREKKESFPLTVTSAQKNPTAFYLCASRSGGDEIEAFFGQGTRLTVV.

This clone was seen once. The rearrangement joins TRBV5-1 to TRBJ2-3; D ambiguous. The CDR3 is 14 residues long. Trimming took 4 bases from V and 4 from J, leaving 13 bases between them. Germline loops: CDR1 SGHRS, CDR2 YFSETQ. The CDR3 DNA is TGCGCCAGCAGCCCGTCTCCGGTTGCAGATACGCAGTATTTT. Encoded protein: CASSPSPVADTQYF.

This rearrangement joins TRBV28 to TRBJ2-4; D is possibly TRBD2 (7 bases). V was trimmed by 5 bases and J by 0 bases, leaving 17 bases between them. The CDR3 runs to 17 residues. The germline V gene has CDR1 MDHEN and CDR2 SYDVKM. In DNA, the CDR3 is TGTGCCAGCAGTATACTGTCGGGGGGCAGAGCCAAAAACATTCAGTACTTC. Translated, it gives CASSILSGGRAKNIQYF.

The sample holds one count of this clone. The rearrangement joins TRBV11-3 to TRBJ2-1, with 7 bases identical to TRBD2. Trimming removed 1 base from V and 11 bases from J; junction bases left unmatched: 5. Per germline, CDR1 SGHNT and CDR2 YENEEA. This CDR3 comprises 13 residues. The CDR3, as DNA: TGTGCCAGCAGCTTAGGAGCTAGCGGAAAGCAGTTCTTC. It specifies CASSLGASGKQFF.

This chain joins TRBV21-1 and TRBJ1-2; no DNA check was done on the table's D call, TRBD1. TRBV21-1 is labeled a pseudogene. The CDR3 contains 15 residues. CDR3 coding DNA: TGTGCCAGCAACAAAGCTAGAGGGGGCCTCTATGGCTACACCTTC. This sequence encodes CASNKARGGLYGYTF.

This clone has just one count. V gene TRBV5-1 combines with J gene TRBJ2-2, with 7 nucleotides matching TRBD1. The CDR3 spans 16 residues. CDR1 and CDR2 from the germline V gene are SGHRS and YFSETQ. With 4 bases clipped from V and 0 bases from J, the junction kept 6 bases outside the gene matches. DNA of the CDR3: TGCGCCAGCAGCCCCAGACAGGGAGCGAACACCGGGGAGCTGTTTTTT. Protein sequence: CASSPRQGANTGELFF. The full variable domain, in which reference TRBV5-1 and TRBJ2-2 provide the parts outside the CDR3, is KAGVTQTPRYLIKTRGQQVTLSCSPISGHRSVSWYQQTPGQGLQFLFEYFSETQRNKGNFPGRFSGRQFSNSRSEMNVSTLELGDSALYLCASSPRQGANTGELFFGEGSRLTVL.